The next 14 T cell receptor beta chains were all read from a single sample in a study of CD8 T cells in Susac syndrome (dated by TCRdb to between 2019 and 2020). Libraries came from the immunoSEQ multiplex PCR assay. RNA was extracted with the RNeasy kit and roughly 0.45 to 1 ug was reverse transcribed using random hexamers. TCRdb took the public reads, trimmed them with fastp at Q25, ran MiXCR for clone calling and kept in-frame beta chains. Rows merge per CDR3 protein into single entries with the most common DNA and genes. This sample lists about 70,000 distinct CDR3 sequences; roughly 95% were detected once. The ten largest make up 0.11% of the sample. The sample consisted of CD4+ T cells from PBMCs. The receptors derive from a human donor with multiple sclerosis.

This chain connects TRBV6-2 or TRBV6-3 to TRBJ2-7; D may be TRBD1 or TRBD2 (5 bases each). The CDR3 loop spans 15 amino acids. CDR1 and CDR2 from the germline V gene are MNHEY and SVGEGT. Trimming took 5 bases from V and 1 from J, leaving 15 bases between them. In DNA, the CDR3 is TGTGCCAGCAGTCGTAGGAGTGGGGGATCCTACGAGCAGTACTTC. Translated, it gives CASSRRSGGSYEQYF.

The chain employs TRBV24-1 and TRBJ2-3, with D unclear. CDR1 KGHDR and CDR2 SFDVKD come from the germline V gene. The CDR3 consists of 13 residues. V shed 3 bases and J shed 1 base, with 4 bases lying between them. The CDR3 is CATSDGGTDTQYF. Here the CDR3 DNA reads TGTGCCACCAGTGATGGTGGCACAGATACGCAGTATTTT.

The gene calls are TRBV27 and TRBJ1-1; D is unresolved. The ends were cut back, 5 bases at V and 0 bases at J, with 16 bases in the middle. This CDR3 comprises 16 residues. Germline V lookup: CDR1 MNHEY, CDR2 SMNVEV (reference sequence). The chain's CDR3 is CASSGMGRHLNTEAFF. CDR3 in DNA: TGTGCCAGCAGTGGGATGGGAAGGCACTTGAACACTGAAGCTTTCTTT.

V and J are TRBV5-4 and TRBJ2-5; weak D call: TRBD2 (5 bases). Trimming left V 1 base short and J 5 bases short, with 9 bases between. The CDR3 has 13 amino acids. The germline CDR1 and CDR2 sequences are SGHNT and YYREEE (reference sequence). The CDR3: CASSLISGETQYF. The CDR3 nucleotides read TGTGCCAGCAGCTTGATTTCGGGGGAGACCCAGTACTTC.

The V call is TRBV24-1, the J call TRBJ2-1; 14 bases are shared with TRBD2. The germline V gene encodes CDR1 KGHDR and CDR2 SFDVKD. The CDR3 is made up of 16 amino acids. The V segment lost 3 bases and the J segment 6 bases; nucleotides outside the gene matches: 3. For the CDR3, the DNA is TGTGCCACCAGTGATCCTGGGACTAGCGGGGGCAATGAGCAGTTCTTC. Amino acid sequence: CATSDPGTSGGNEQFF.

The chain couples TRBV29-1 to TRBJ1-1; perhaps TRBD1 as D (5 bases). V lost 4 bases, J lost 4 bases, and 16 bases lay in between. There are 14 residues in the CDR3. Germline CDR1 SQVTM, CDR2 ANQGSEA. The CDR3 nucleotides are TGCAGCGTTGTGGCGGGACGTGAGGTCACTGAAGCTTTCTTT. This translates into CSVVAGREVTEAFF.

The chain uses TRBV3-1 and TRBJ2-5, with 10 bases identical to TRBD2. CDR1 and CDR2 from the germline V gene are LGHDT and YNNKEL (reference sequence). The trim removed 4 bases at V and 4 bases at J, leaving 15 bases unmatched. The CDR3 length is 18 residues. CDR3 residues: CASSPYKSSGGKGETQYF. The CDR3, as DNA: TGTGCCAGCAGCCCCTACAAGTCTAGCGGGGGTAAGGGAGAGACCCAGTACTTC.

The chain recombines TRBV4-2 with TRBJ1-1; 8 nucleotides line up with TRBD1. The CDR3 is 15 residues long. Germline V gives CDR1 LGHNA, CDR2 YNFKEQ. V was pared by 0 bases and J by 9 bases, with 9 bases of the junction left unmatched. CDR3 in DNA: TGTGCCAGCAGCCAAGATGACAGGGGAACCCGTCAAGCTTTCTTT. Protein: CASSQDDRGTRQAFF.

As for this clonotype: The junction departs from germline at one end; a sequencing error may be responsible. V and J are TRBV3-1 and TRBJ2-5; D gene ambiguous. The germline V gene has CDR1 LGHDT and CDR2 YNNKEL (reference sequence). The length of the CDR3 is 10 residues. In DNA form, the CDR3 reads TGTGCCAGCAGCCAAGGGACCCAGTACTTC. It yields the protein CASSQGTQYF.

The J gene is TRBJ2-3, the V gene TRBV5-1; weak D call: TRBD1 (6 bases). Germline lookup yields CDR1 SGHRS and CDR2 YFSETQ. Between the trimmed V and J ends, which lost 4 bases and 1 base, there was a span of 10 bases. The CDR3 extends over 14 amino acids. CDR3 nucleotide sequence: TGCGCCAGCAGCGTGCCAGGGGGCACAGATACGCAGTATTTT. Amino acids: CASSVPGGTDTQYF.

V is TRBV12-3 or TRBV12-4 and J is TRBJ2-5; TRBD2 matches at 11 bases. The V gene end was trimmed by 6 bases and the J gene end by 5 bases; junction bases not matched to a gene: 5. The CDR3 contains 14 residues. Written as DNA, the CDR3 is TGTGCCAGCAGGCTACTAGCGGGGGATGAGACCCAGTACTTC. It translates to CASRLLAGDETQYF.

This chain links TRBV11-2 with TRBJ2-7; tentative D call: TRBD1 (6 bases). The CDR3 has 12 amino acids. Germline V gene data show CDR1 as SGHAT and CDR2 as FQNNGV. Trimming stripped 7 bases from V and 3 bases from J, with 10 bases between. The CDR3 DNA reads as TGTGCCAGCACCGCGGACAGCTACGAGCAGTACTTC. Residues: CASTADSYEQYF.

This chain connects TRBV29-1 to TRBJ2-2, with D maybe TRBD2 (5 bases). Germline V lookup: CDR1 SQVTM, CDR2 ANQGSEA. Trimming stripped 6 bases from V and 6 bases from J, with 14 bases between. The CDR3 contains 13 residues. The CDR3 sequence: CSVLNLRAGELFF. The CDR3 DNA sequence: TGCAGCGTCCTCAACTTGAGGGCCGGGGAGCTGTTTTTT.

The rearrangement joins TRBV20-1 to TRBJ1-2, with D perhaps TRBD1 (6 bases). The CDR3 totals 14 residues. V lost 1 base, J lost 6 bases, and 15 bases lay in between. Per germline, CDR1 DFQATT and CDR2 SNEGSKA (reference sequence). This CDR3 is CSARGGQTLNGYTF. In DNA form, the CDR3 reads TGCAGTGCTAGAGGAGGACAGACCCTGAATGGCTACACCTTC.